The next 27 T cell receptor beta chains were all read from a single sample in a study of T cells in Graves' hyperthyroidism and ophthalmopathy. TCR beta CDR3 regions were amplified from RNA transcripts. TCR CDR3 underwent first-round RT-PCR with the HTBI primer set. Via MiXCR, TCRdb re-called the multiplex PCR reads, giving one row per CDR3 protein. This sample yields fewer than 400,000 distinct CDR3 sequences, of which 16% are seen a single time; around a third belongs to the top ten. The sequenced material came from blood. These receptor sequences come from a man younger than 40 with Graves' hyperthyroidism.

This clonotype came up many times. The chain carries TRBV12-3 or TRBV12-4 and TRBJ2-5; 7 bases agree with TRBD2. The end of the DNA fits TRBJ2-1 better, so the J call may be wrong. The CDR3 is 11 residues long. The CDR3 protein is CASTLGGTQFF. The CDR3 coding sequence is TGTGCCAGCACCCTGGGGGGGACCCAGTTCTTC.

This clonotype was observed many times. The chain couples TRBV27 to TRBJ1-2; perhaps TRBD1 as D (5 bases). The CDR3 runs to 13 residues. Trimming cost V 5 bases and J 2 bases, with 9 bases left between them. Looked up from germline, CDR1 is MNHEY and CDR2 is SMNVEV (reference sequence). The CDR3 nucleotides are TGTGCCAGCAGTGTGACAGTGAACTATGGCTACACCTTC. It encodes CASSVTVNYGYTF.

This clonotype was seen at least ten times. The chain couples TRBV12-3 or TRBV12-4 to TRBJ2-2; 7 bases are shared with TRBD1. The CDR3 has 15 residues. Losses at the gene ends were 6 bases for V and 0 bases for J; bases not matched to a gene: 4. For the CDR3, the DNA is TGTGCCAGCAGCAAACAGGGGTCGAACACCGGGGAGCTGTTTTTT. It specifies CASSKQGSNTGELFF.

This clonotype was seen at least ten times. The rearrangement joins TRBV28 to TRBJ2-3; TRBD2 might be the D (5 bases). V dropped 7 bases and J dropped 5 bases, with 10 bases sitting between them. CDR1 and CDR2 from the germline V gene are MDHEN and SYDVKM. The CDR3 sequence is 12 residues long. The CDR3 nucleotides are TGTGCCAGCAAGGGAGAGATAGATACGCAGTATTTT. It encodes CASKGEIDTQYF. The full variable domain, with the rest looked up from reference TRBV28 and TRBJ2-3, is DVKVTQSSRYLVKRTGEKVFLECVQDMDHENMFWYRQDPGLGLRLIYFSYDVKMKEKGDIPEGYSVSREKKERFSLILESASTNQTSMYLCASKGEIDTQYFGPGTRLTVL.

In this sample, this clonotype turned up many times. The chain employs TRBV13 and TRBJ2-1; possible D gene TRBD2, 6 bases. Deletions cut 4 bases from V and 7 bases from J, with 17 bases between. Germline-derived CDR1 and CDR2 are PRHDT and FYEKMQ (reference sequence). This CDR3 region has 15 residues. In DNA form, the CDR3 reads TGTGCCAGCAGCTCCGATTCCGGGACTCGTAATGAGCAGTTCTTC. It translates to CASSSDSGTRNEQFF.

This clonotype was picked up many times. The chain joins TRBV3-1 to TRBJ2-7; no reliable D call. The CDR3 consists of 12 residues. V was clipped by 4 bases and J by 4 bases, with 8 bases between them. Germline CDR1 and CDR2: LGHDT and YNNKEL (reference sequence). CDR3 sequence (DNA): TGTGCCAGCAGCCCTCCCGGATACGAGCAGTACTTC. As protein: CASSPPGYEQYF.

This chain uses TRBV7-2 with TRBJ1-5, with a possible D match to TRBD1 (6 bases). The CDR3 length is 15 residues. Germline lookup yields CDR1 SGHTA and CDR2 FQGNSA. The V gene lost 5 bases and the J gene lost 2 bases, with 13 bases spanning the gap. The CDR3 DNA is TGTGCCAGCAGCCGGACAGCTGGAGGCAATCAGCCCCAGCATTTT. This gives the protein CASSRTAGGNQPQHF.

This clonotype was recorded many times. This rearrangement joins TRBV6-1 to TRBJ1-1, with unresolved D. The V end lost 5 bases, the J end lost 6 bases, and 10 bases lay between the germline ends. The CDR3 has 12 residues. Germline V gene lookup returns CDR1 MNHNS and CDR2 SASEGT. CDR3 sequence reads: CASSSGRAEAFF. In DNA, the CDR3 is TGTGCCAGCAGTTCGGGGAGAGCTGAAGCTTTCTTT.

This clonotype has a count of ten or more. The rearrangement joins TRBV11-2 to TRBJ2-5; D possibly corresponds to TRBD1 (6 bases). The V and J ends lost 5 bases and 5 bases respectively, with 18 bases between them. The germline gives CDR1 SGHAT, CDR2 FQNNGV. This CDR3 is built from 15 residues. The CDR3 here is CASSPQHRDAETQYF. In nucleotides, the CDR3 is TGTGCCAGCAGCCCACAACACAGGGATGCGGAGACCCAGTACTTC.

This clonotype was observed a few times. The V call is TRBV13, the J call TRBJ1-1; 11 bases map to TRBD1. The CDR3 consists of 15 residues. The germline gives CDR1 PRHDT, CDR2 FYEKMQ (reference sequence). Unmatched junction bases numbered 3, after V lost 5 bases and J lost 1 base. The CDR3 loop reads CASSPGTGGNTEAFF. DNA for the CDR3: TGTGCCAGCAGCCCGGGGACAGGGGGGAACACTGAAGCTTTCTTT.

The V call is TRBV5-5, the J call TRBJ2-2, with D unclear. This CDR3 contains 13 residues. The germline CDR1 and CDR2 sequences are SGHKS and YYEKEE (reference sequence). Trimming pared 7 bases from V and 1 base from J, leaving 8 bases between. CDR3 DNA: TGTGCCAGCGCCGCAGGGAACACCGGGGAGCTGTTTTTT. Its protein product is CASAAGNTGELFF. The variable domain in full, with the rest retrieved from reference TRBV5-5 and TRBJ2-2, is DAGVTQSPTHLIKTRGQQVTLRCSPISGHKSVSWYQQVLGQGPQFIFQYYEKEERGRGNFPDRFSARQFPNYSSELNVNALLLGDSALYLCASAAGNTGELFFGEGSRLTVL.

Notes on this clonotype: At one end, the junction sequence differs from germline, possibly due to a read error. This chain joins TRBV20-1 and TRBJ2-1; 10 bases are a match to TRBD2. Germline lookup yields CDR1 DFQATT and CDR2 SNEGSKA (reference sequence). The CDR3 runs to 17 residues. The CDR3 DNA follows: TGCGGTGCTACGAGGGGTGGGTTTCTAGCGGGGGACAATGAGCAGTTCTTC. Protein sequence: CGATRGGFLAGDNEQFF.

This clonotype has a count of ten or more. The chain has TRBV5-8 and TRBJ1-2; D gene unclear. Germline V gives CDR1 SGHTS, CDR2 YDEGEE. The CDR3 spans 13 residues. V was trimmed by 5 bases and J by 13 bases, leaving 21 bases between them. This chain's CDR3 is CASRGRDKSVVTF. DNA of the CDR3: TGTGCCAGCAGGGGCCGAGACAAGTCTGTAGTCACCTTC.

This clonotype was picked up a small number of times. The gene calls are TRBV19 and TRBJ2-5, with D possibly being TRBD2 (6 bases). V lost 4 bases to trimming and J lost 1 base, with 13 bases between them. Germline V lookup: CDR1 LNHDA, CDR2 SQIVND (reference sequence). CDR3 size: 15 residues. CDR3 in amino acids: CASSNRDFSQETQYF. For the CDR3, the DNA is TGTGCCAGTAGTAATCGGGACTTCAGCCAAGAGACCCAGTACTTC.

Remarks on this clonotype: This may come from a read error, since a much larger clone is one base off. The rearrangement links TRBV20-1 to TRBJ2-3; a possible D gene is TRBD2 (6 bases). CDR3 length: 12 residues. Germline V gene sequence: CDR1 DFQATT, CDR2 SNEGSKA (reference sequence). This CDR3 reads CNATQGGDTQYF. The CDR3, as DNA: TGCAATGCCACCCAGGGAGGAGATACGCAGTATTTT.

This clonotype has a handful of counts. The chain is built from TRBV18 and TRBJ2-3; the D gene is possibly TRBD1 (5 bases). The V end was cut by 3 bases, the J end by 3 bases, with 7 bases between. This CDR3 contains 13 residues. CDR1 and CDR2 from the germline V gene are KGHSH and LQKENI. CDR3 nucleotides: TGTGCCAGCTCACCGACAGCAACAGATACGCAGTATTTT. This codes for CASSPTATDTQYF.

This clonotype was observed a few times. This rearrangement joins TRBV10-2 to TRBJ2-3; the D is unclear. This CDR3 is built from 11 residues. The V and J ends lost 4 bases and 5 bases respectively, with 4 bases between them. Germline values: CDR1 WSHSY, CDR2 SAAADI. In nucleotides, the CDR3 is TGCGCCAGCAGTGGGCGAGATACGCAGTATTTT. It yields the protein CASSGRDTQYF.

Many counts were recorded for this clonotype. The CDR3 spells CASSFGDNEQFF. The CDR3 DNA follows: TGTGCCAGCAGTTTCGGTGACAATGAGCAGTTCTTC. V is TRBV12-3 or TRBV12-4 and J is TRBJ2-1; no firm D call. There are 12 residues in the CDR3. The germline V and J ends were trimmed by 3 bases and 5 bases, with 5 bases remaining between them.

In its sample, this clonotype was seen a few times. V and J are TRBV7-9 and TRBJ2-2; D gene uncertain. The CDR3 runs 12 residues. The ends were cut back, 4 bases at V and 7 bases at J, with 7 bases in the middle. Germline loops: CDR1 SEHNR, CDR2 FQNEAQ (reference sequence). This CDR3 is CASSSEGGELFF. CDR3 sequence (DNA): TGTGCCAGCAGCTCGGAAGGCGGGGAGCTGTTTTTT.

In this sample, this clonotype turned up many times. J is TRBJ2-5 and V is TRBV6-1; D may correspond to TRBD1 or TRBD2 (5 bases each). The CDR3 extends over 13 amino acids. The V and J ends lost 5 bases and 7 bases respectively, with 14 bases between them. Germline V CDR1 and CDR2: MNHNS, SASEGT. CDR3 DNA: TGTGCCAGCAGTACCATGGGGGATGGGACCCAGTACTTC. Amino acid sequence: CASSTMGDGTQYF.

This clonotype was counted many times. The chain recombines TRBV20-1 with TRBJ2-1, with TRBD1 as a possible D gene (5 bases). The CDR3 spans 15 residues. Deletions cut 2 bases from V and 2 bases from J, with 13 bases between. CDR1 DFQATT and CDR2 SNEGSKA come from the germline V gene (reference sequence). DNA of the CDR3: TGCAGTGCTAGACGGACACTCTCGCCCTACAATGAGCAGTTCTTC. Amino acid sequence: CSARRTLSPYNEQFF.

This clonotype showed up just a few times. V gene TRBV24-1 combines with J gene TRBJ1-2; D is unclear. Per the germline V gene, CDR1 is KGHDR and CDR2 is SFDVKD. The CDR3 runs to 14 residues. Trimming pared 7 bases from V and 8 bases from J, leaving 19 bases between. CDR3: CATSQPAPEKGYTF. CDR3 DNA sequence: TGTGCCACCAGCCAGCCTGCACCGGAGAAGGGCTACACCTTC.

This clonotype was seen many times. The rearrangement links TRBV20-1 to TRBJ1-5; D call uncertain. This CDR3 is built from 12 residues. Germline loops: CDR1 DFQATT, CDR2 SNEGSKA (reference sequence). The V gene lost 5 bases and the J gene lost 0 bases, with 5 bases spanning the gap. The CDR3 DNA sequence: TGCAGTGCTCACAGTAGCAATCAGCCCCAGCATTTT. This codes for CSAHSSNQPQHF.

This clonotype appeared many times. V and J are TRBV7-9 and TRBJ2-5; D gene unclear. Germline V gives CDR1 SEHNR, CDR2 FQNEAQ (reference sequence). The ends were cut back, 4 bases at V and 5 bases at J, with 8 bases in the middle. The CDR3 is 12 amino acids. In DNA form, the CDR3 reads TGTGCCAGCAGCTCCTCACATGAGACCCAGTACTTC. Residues: CASSSSHETQYF.

The table lists this clonotype with many counts. The chain employs TRBV20-1 and TRBJ2-1; 12 bases match TRBD2. Germline lookup yields CDR1 DFQATT and CDR2 SNEGSKA (reference sequence). J was trimmed by 0 bases and V by 7 bases; bases with no gene match: 10. This CDR3 region has 17 residues. The DNA of the CDR3 is TGCAGTGTCCTAGCGGGAGGGCCCCCGAGCTCCTACAATGAGCAGTTCTTC. Translating gives CSVLAGGPPSSYNEQFF.

CDR3 sequence (DNA): TGCGCCAGCAGTCCGGGACTGTTCTCTGGAAACACCATATATTTT. Amino acids: CASSPGLFSGNTIYF. The V gene is TRBV10-1, the J gene TRBJ1-3, with D maybe TRBD1 (5 bases). Trimming removed 5 bases at V and 0 bases at J, with 11 bases between. Germline V gene data show CDR1 as WNHNN and CDR2 as SYGVQD (reference sequence). CDR3 length equals 15 residues.

The rearrangement joins TRBV27 to TRBJ2-3, with 8 bases lining up with TRBD1. CDR1 and CDR2 from the germline V gene are MNHEY and SMNVEV (reference sequence). This CDR3 spans 16 amino acids. V was clipped by 2 bases and J by 1 base; unmatched bases: 5. CDR3 residues: CASSLDRGGRTDTQYF. CDR3 DNA: TGTGCCAGCAGTTTAGACAGGGGAGGTCGCACAGATACGCAGTATTTT.